The present entry profiles one T cell receptor (beta chain) with its context. Germline assignment: CDR1 MNHEY and CDR2 SVGAGI. V was pared by 2 bases and J by 14 bases, with 12 bases between. The CDR3 is made up of 11 amino acids. This sample is drawn from a study of control samples from healthy donors and cancer patients. TCRdb's table, derived via immunoSEQ multiplex PCR, lists solely in-frame clones and lacks some. The sample consists of about 110,000 clones, 85% to 90% of them appearing once. The genes are TRBV6-5 and TRBJ1-1; D is unresolved. The sample consisted of blood. The sequence was obtained from a woman in her forties or fifties in good health. CDR3: CASSYRNGFFF. For the CDR3, the DNA is TGTGCCAGCAGTTACAGGAACGGGTTCTTCTTT.